The 28 T cell receptor beta chains below come from one sample, sequenced in a study of blood T cell repertoires in COVID-19. TCRdb's table, derived via immunoSEQ multiplex PCR, lists solely in-frame clones and lacks some. The sample consists of 55,000 to 85,000 clones, roughly nine tenths of them appearing once. The sample consisted of peripheral blood. The receptors here all came from a woman younger than 30 with acute or convalescent COVID-19.

The genes are TRBV19 and TRBJ1-5, with D uncertain. The CDR3 has 14 residues. From germline, CDR1 is LNHDA and CDR2 SQIVND (reference sequence). The V and J ends lost 4 bases and 2 bases respectively, with 9 bases between them. CDR3 amino acids: CASSRYRGNQPQHF. The DNA of the CDR3 is TGTGCCAGTAGTAGGTACCGGGGCAATCAGCCCCAGCATTTT.

This chain links TRBV5-1 with TRBJ2-1; the match to TRBD2 covers 10 bases. V gave up 5 bases and J gave up 4 bases; unmatched junction bases: 3. Germline V gives CDR1 SGHRS, CDR2 YFSETQ. CDR3 length equals 14 residues. In nucleotides, the CDR3 is TGCGCCAGCAGAGTAGCGGGAGGTTACAATGAGCAGTTCTTC. Encoded protein: CASRVAGGYNEQFF.

The chain joins TRBV7-9 to TRBJ2-1, with TRBD2 matching 10 bases. With 5 bases clipped from V and 1 base from J, the junction kept 2 bases outside the gene matches. CDR3 length equals 15 residues. Germline V gene lookup returns CDR1 SEHNR and CDR2 FQNEAQ (reference sequence). The CDR3: CASSHSGRSYNEQFF. CDR3 DNA sequence: TGTGCCAGCAGCCATAGCGGGAGGTCCTACAATGAGCAGTTCTTC.

The genes are TRBV4-1 and TRBJ1-1; D is undetermined. There are 13 residues in the CDR3. Germline lookup yields CDR1 MGHRA and CDR2 YSYEKL. Trimming took 4 bases from V and 4 from J, leaving 10 bases between them. CDR3 amino acids: CASSPTLGTEAFF. CDR3 nucleotides: TGCGCCAGCAGCCCAACACTAGGCACTGAAGCTTTCTTT.

V usage is TRBV6-5 and J usage is TRBJ2-1; 7 nucleotides match TRBD1. V trimming: 2 bases; J trimming: 8 bases; junction bases outside the gene matches: 6. This CDR3 is 14 amino acids long. Germline CDR1 and CDR2: MNHEY and SVGAGI. CDR3: CASSYRQGGHEQFF. DNA of the CDR3: TGTGCCAGCAGTTACCGACAGGGTGGTCATGAGCAGTTCTTC.

The chain links TRBV6-5 to TRBJ2-2; TRBD2 might be the D (6 bases). The CDR3 extends over 14 amino acids. Trimming took off 7 bases at V and 1 base at J, with 10 bases between the two ends. CDR1 and CDR2 from the germline V gene are MNHEY and SVGAGI. The CDR3 DNA sequence: TGTGCCAGCAAGTCTAGCGTGAACACCGGGGAGCTGTTTTTT. Its protein product is CASKSSVNTGELFF.

This chain uses TRBV2 with TRBJ1-5, with 7 bases that match TRBD1. The ends lost 6 bases at V and 4 bases at J; junction bases unmatched: 12. The CDR3 is made up of 16 amino acids. Germline CDR1 and CDR2: SNHLY and FYNNEI. Here the CDR3 reads CASSPGFSRGNQPQHF. Here the CDR3 DNA reads TGTGCCAGCAGCCCCGGCTTCTCCAGGGGGAATCAGCCCCAGCATTTT.

The chain links TRBV12-3 or TRBV12-4 to TRBJ2-7; perhaps TRBD1 as D (5 bases). This CDR3 is built from 13 residues. V was clipped by 5 bases and J by 3 bases, with 11 bases between them. This CDR3 is CASSIYRFYEQYF. CDR3 sequence (DNA): TGTGCCAGCAGTATCTACAGGTTCTACGAGCAGTACTTC.

This rearrangement joins TRBV21-1 to TRBJ1-1; no DNA check was done on the table's D call, TRBD1. TRBV21-1 is described as a pseudogene. The CDR3 extends over 14 amino acids. The CDR3 protein is CASRGTASNTEAFF. DNA for the CDR3: TGTGCCAGCAGAGGGACAGCCTCGAACACTGAAGCTTTCTTT.

This chain links TRBV10-1 with TRBJ2-2; perhaps TRBD2 as D (6 bases). The germline V gene has CDR1 WNHNN and CDR2 SYGVQD (reference sequence). The CDR3 covers 17 residues. V shed 0 bases and J shed 5 bases, with 16 bases lying between them. The CDR3, as DNA: TGCGCCAGCAGTGAGTCGAGACTAGATGGCCTGACCGGGGAGCTGTTTTTT. This sequence encodes CASSESRLDGLTGELFF.

The chain's CDR3 is CASGTPTPEGEQFF. The CDR3 nucleotides read TGCGCCAGCGGGACTCCTACTCCAGAGGGTGAGCAGTTCTTC. The chain is built from TRBV5-1 and TRBJ2-1; tentatively, D is TRBD2 (6 bases). Trimming stripped 7 bases from V and 9 bases from J, with 20 bases between. The CDR3 extends over 14 amino acids. The V gene's germline CDR1 is SGHRS and CDR2 YFSETQ.

The chain is built from TRBV19 and TRBJ1-2, with TRBD1 matching over 8 bases. This CDR3 is 14 amino acids long. Germline CDR1 reads LNHDA; CDR2 reads SQIVND (reference sequence). V dropped 6 bases and J dropped 7; count of bases not matched to a gene: 10. The CDR3 sequence: CASRTEQGAIGYTF. CDR3 sequence (DNA): TGTGCCAGTAGAACCGAGCAGGGGGCTATTGGCTACACCTTC.

This sequence joins TRBV6-5 and TRBJ2-2; D gene uncertain. This CDR3 is 13 amino acids long. V was cut by 9 bases and J by 5 bases, with 13 bases left in between. The germline CDR1 and CDR2 sequences are MNHEY and SVGAGI. The CDR3 DNA is TGTGCCAGTAAGCCAACCTGGACCGGGGAGCTGTTTTTT. This translates into CASKPTWTGELFF.

The rearrangement links TRBV30 to TRBJ1-5, with TRBD1 as a possible D gene (6 bases). Germline V gives CDR1 GTSNPN, CDR2 SVGIG (reference sequence). The V end was cut by 3 bases, the J end by 6 bases, with 15 bases between. The CDR3 totals 14 residues. CDR3 loop: CAWSRTGTGQPQHF. In nucleotides, the CDR3 is TGTGCCTGGAGCAGAACAGGGACGGGTCAGCCCCAGCATTTT.

This chain links TRBV6-1 with TRBJ1-2; D possibly corresponds to TRBD1 (5 bases). This CDR3 is 14 amino acids long. Germline values: CDR1 MNHNS, CDR2 SASEGT. Trimming took 2 bases from V and 0 from J, leaving 7 bases between them. DNA for the CDR3: TGTGCCAGCAGTGAATGGGGCGCTAACTATGGCTACACCTTC. Protein sequence: CASSEWGANYGYTF.

As DNA, the CDR3 is TGTGCCAGCAGCCTAGGGACAGGGCCGGTTGACTATGGCTACACCTTC. Translation: CASSLGTGPVDYGYTF. This rearrangement joins TRBV11-2 to TRBJ1-2, with 9 bases aligning to TRBD1. The CDR3 spans 16 residues. CDR1 is SGHAT, CDR2 FQNNGV, per germline. J gave up 3 bases and V 5 bases, and 10 bases lay outside the gene matches.

This chain links TRBV27 with TRBJ2-3; TRBD2 matches at 15 bases. Trimming at V came to 5 bases and at J to 9 bases, leaving 6 bases not matched to a gene. The V gene's germline CDR1 is MNHEY and CDR2 SMNVEV (reference sequence). CDR3 size: 15 residues. The CDR3 loop is CASSAGTSGRNTQYF. CDR3 bases: TGTGCCAGCAGTGCCGGGACTAGCGGGAGGAACACGCAGTATTTT.

The rearrangement joins TRBV4-3 to TRBJ2-1; TRBD2 aligns across 13 bases. CDR1 and CDR2 (germline): LGHNA, YSLEER. CDR3 length equals 16 residues. J lost 0 bases, V lost 6 bases, and 2 bases had no gene match. For the CDR3, the DNA is TGCGCCAGCAGACGGACTAGCGGGAGCTCCTACAATGAGCAGTTCTTC. It codes for CASRRTSGSSYNEQFF.

The chain combines TRBV27 with TRBJ1-5; a possible D gene is TRBD1 (6 bases). Trimming pared 5 bases from V and 7 bases from J, leaving 15 bases between. The CDR3 is 14 amino acids. The germline gives CDR1 MNHEY, CDR2 SMNVEV (reference sequence). The CDR3 here is CASSLTGSGQPQHF. For the CDR3, the DNA is TGTGCCAGCAGTCTTACAGGGTCGGGCCAGCCCCAGCATTTT.

This rearrangement joins TRBV29-1 to TRBJ2-7; TRBD1 is a possible D gene (5 bases). V was trimmed by 6 bases and J by 0 bases, leaving 12 bases between them. The CDR3 totals 13 residues. CDR1 is SQVTM, CDR2 ANQGSEA, per germline. CDR3 residues: CSVKGAGSYEQYF. For the CDR3, the DNA is TGCAGCGTCAAAGGGGCCGGCTCCTACGAGCAGTACTTC.

V is TRBV5-1 and J is TRBJ1-2; 7 bases line up with TRBD1. The V gene's germline CDR1 is SGHRS and CDR2 YFSETQ. The trim removed 3 bases at V and 2 bases at J, leaving 4 bases unmatched. The CDR3 totals 14 residues. The CDR3 DNA reads as TGCGCCAGCAGCTCGGGACAGCGAAACTATGGCTACACCTTC. Amino acid sequence: CASSSGQRNYGYTF.

This clone was seen just once. This chain uses TRBV19 with TRBJ1-2, with 8 bases matching TRBD1. CDR1 is LNHDA, CDR2 SQIVND, per germline (reference sequence). The CDR3 totals 15 residues. V was clipped by 5 bases and J by 2 bases; unmatched bases: 7. The CDR3 here is CASSSSQGANYGYTF. The DNA for the CDR3 is TGTGCCAGTAGTTCATCTCAGGGGGCGAACTATGGCTACACCTTC.

The chain carries TRBV19 and TRBJ2-7; D is perhaps TRBD1 (6 bases). The V gene's germline CDR1 is LNHDA and CDR2 SQIVND (reference sequence). This CDR3 has 14 amino acids. Deletions cut 6 bases from V and 2 bases from J, with 14 bases between. CDR3 sequence reads: CASRPTGLTYEQYF. The CDR3 nucleotides read TGTGCCAGTAGACCCACAGGGCTCACCTACGAGCAGTACTTC.

This chain connects TRBV5-1 to TRBJ2-5; TRBD1 agrees at 8 bases. The CDR3 consists of 16 residues. CDR1 SGHRS and CDR2 YFSETQ come from the germline V gene. With 1 base clipped from V and 0 bases from J, the junction kept 5 bases outside the gene matches. CDR3 nucleotides: TGCGCCAGCAGCTTGCGACAGGGGCCGTACCAAGAGACCCAGTACTTC. Protein: CASSLRQGPYQETQYF.

J is TRBJ1-4 and V is TRBV28; TRBD1 aligns across 10 bases. The trim removed 9 bases at V and 8 bases at J, leaving 6 bases unmatched. The CDR3 is 13 amino acids. Germline values: CDR1 MDHEN, CDR2 SYDVKM. The CDR3 loop reads CASGQGVVEKLFF. CDR3 nucleotide sequence: TGTGCCAGTGGACAGGGGGTGGTGGAAAAACTGTTTTTT.

The rearrangement uses TRBV2 and TRBJ2-7, with TRBD2 matching over 10 bases. The junction had 5 bases not matched to a gene; V was cut back by 0 bases and J by 6 bases. The CDR3 runs to 15 residues. CDR1 is SNHLY, CDR2 FYNNEI, per germline. This CDR3 reads CASSEAEREGSEQYF. CDR3 DNA sequence: TGTGCCAGCAGTGAAGCGGAGCGGGAGGGCTCCGAGCAGTACTTC.

The chain carries TRBV28 and TRBJ1-2, with D perhaps matching TRBD1 (5 bases). Trimming stripped 3 bases from V and 4 bases from J, with 9 bases between. The CDR3 totals 13 residues. Germline lookup yields CDR1 MDHEN and CDR2 SYDVKM. CDR3 sequence reads: CASSFQGPYGYTF. CDR3 nucleotides: TGTGCCAGCAGTTTCCAGGGTCCCTATGGCTACACCTTC.

The J gene is TRBJ1-6, the V gene TRBV10-3, with 7 bases matching TRBD1. There are 15 residues in the CDR3. Trimming cost V 3 bases and J 5 bases; bases outside gene matches: 4. The germline CDR1 and CDR2 sequences are ENHRY and SYGVKD. The CDR3 bases are TGTGCCATCAGTGAAGGGGGCGCAGATAATTCACCCCTCCACTTT. Translating gives CAISEGGADNSPLHF.